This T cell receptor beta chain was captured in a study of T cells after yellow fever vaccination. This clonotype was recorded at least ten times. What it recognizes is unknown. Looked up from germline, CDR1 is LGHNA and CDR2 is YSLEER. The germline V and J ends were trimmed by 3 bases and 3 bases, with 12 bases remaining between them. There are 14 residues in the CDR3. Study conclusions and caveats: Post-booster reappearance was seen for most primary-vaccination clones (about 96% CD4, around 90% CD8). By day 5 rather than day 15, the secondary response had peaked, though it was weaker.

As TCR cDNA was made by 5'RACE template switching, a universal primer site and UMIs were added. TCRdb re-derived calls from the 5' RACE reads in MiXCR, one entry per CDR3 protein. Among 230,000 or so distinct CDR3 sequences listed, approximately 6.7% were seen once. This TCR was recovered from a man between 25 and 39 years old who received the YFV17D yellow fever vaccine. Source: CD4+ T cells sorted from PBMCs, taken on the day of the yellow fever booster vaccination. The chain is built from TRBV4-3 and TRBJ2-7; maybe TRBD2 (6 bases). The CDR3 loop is CASSQAGSGYEQYF. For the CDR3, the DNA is TGCGCCAGCAGCCAGGCGGGATCCGGCTACGAGCAGTACTTC.